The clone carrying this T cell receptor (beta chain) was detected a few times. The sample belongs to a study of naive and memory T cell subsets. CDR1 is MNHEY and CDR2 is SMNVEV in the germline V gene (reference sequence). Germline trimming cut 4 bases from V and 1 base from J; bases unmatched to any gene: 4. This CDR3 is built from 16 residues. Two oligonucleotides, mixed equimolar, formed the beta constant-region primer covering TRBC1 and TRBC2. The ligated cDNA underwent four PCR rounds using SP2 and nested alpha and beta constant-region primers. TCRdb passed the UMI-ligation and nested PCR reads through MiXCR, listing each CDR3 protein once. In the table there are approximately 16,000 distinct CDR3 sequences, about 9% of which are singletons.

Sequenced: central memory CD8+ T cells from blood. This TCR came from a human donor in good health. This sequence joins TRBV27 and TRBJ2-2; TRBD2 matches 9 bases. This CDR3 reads CASSSSSGGNTGELFF. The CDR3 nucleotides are TGTGCCAGCAGTTCGAGTAGCGGGGGGAACACCGGGGAGCTGTTTTTT.